Shown below are 25 T cell receptor beta chains from a single sample sequenced in a study of blood T cell repertoires in COVID-19. Profiling relied on immunoSEQ multiplex PCR, and the TCRdb table lists in-frame clones only, not all of them. The table has some 130,000 clones, 60% to 80% seen once; the top ten hold 11%. Sequenced input: peripheral blood. These receptors were taken from a man aged 55 to 70 who had recovered from COVID-19.

The chain couples TRBV15 to TRBJ2-1; 9 bases map to TRBD1. Germline V gene data show CDR1 as LNHNV and CDR2 as YYDKDF (reference sequence). J lost 4 bases, V lost 5 bases, and 6 bases had no gene match. This CDR3 spans 15 amino acids. In nucleotides, the CDR3 is TGTGCCACCAGCGCCGGGACAGGGAATTACAATGAGCAGTTCTTC. Translating it yields CATSAGTGNYNEQFF.

This chain joins TRBV3-1 (or the pseudogene TRBV3-2) and TRBJ2-5, with 9 bases matching TRBD2. Trimming at V came to 3 bases and at J to 2 bases, leaving 4 bases not matched to a gene. The CDR3 extends over 15 amino acids. CDR1 is LGHDT and CDR2 is YNNKEL in the germline V gene (reference sequence). The CDR3 DNA reads as TGTGCCAGCAGCCAGGCAGCGGGGGGTCAAGAGACCCAGTACTTC. Protein sequence: CASSQAAGGQETQYF.

This chain joins TRBV28 and TRBJ2-2; TRBD1 is a possible D gene (6 bases). Germline V gene data show CDR1 as MDHEN and CDR2 as SYDVKM. V lost 3 bases, J lost 4 bases, and 9 bases lay in between. The CDR3 is 14 amino acids. The CDR3 loop is CASSLGASTGELFF. CDR3 nucleotide sequence: TGTGCCAGCAGTTTGGGGGCGTCCACCGGGGAGCTGTTTTTT.

The chain combines TRBV10-2 with TRBJ1-2, with a tentative D call TRBD1 (5 bases). Per germline, CDR1 WSHSY and CDR2 SAAADI. The CDR3 runs 12 residues. The V end lost 3 bases, the J end lost 8 bases, and 10 bases lay between the germline ends. The CDR3 coding sequence is TGCGCCAGCAGTGATGGGGGGTCCGGCTACACCTTC. It translates to CASSDGGSGYTF.

V gene TRBV9 combines with J gene TRBJ1-2; D remains unclear. V lost 0 bases to trimming and J lost 0 bases, with 3 bases between them. CDR1 is SGDLS and CDR2 is YYNGEE in the germline V gene. The CDR3 consists of 13 residues. DNA for the CDR3: TGTGCCAGCAGCGTAGTATCTAACTATGGCTACACCTTC. It specifies CASSVVSNYGYTF.

This clone was seen a handful of times. V usage is TRBV6-2 or TRBV6-3 and J usage is TRBJ2-5; weak D call: TRBD2 (5 bases). In germline, CDR1 is MNHEY, CDR2 SVGEGT. The CDR3 length is 14 residues. Trimming removed 5 bases at V and 9 bases at J, with 19 bases between. The CDR3 DNA reads TGTGCCAGCAGTCGCCTCGGCCTGGCGGAGGCCCAGTACTTC. This encodes CASSRLGLAEAQYF.

The rearrangement uses TRBV6-5 and TRBJ2-3; 7 bases line up with TRBD1. The V gene end was trimmed by 2 bases and the J gene end by 0 bases; junction bases not matched to a gene: 2. This CDR3 comprises 15 residues. Germline CDR1 is MNHEY and CDR2 is SVGAGI. The CDR3 nucleotides read TGTGCCAGCAGTTACCCGACAGGGAGCACAGATACGCAGTATTTT. Its protein is CASSYPTGSTDTQYF.

Notes on this clone: The same CDR3 also results from other DNA sequences found in this sample. V gene TRBV19 combines with J gene TRBJ2-1; 9 positions agree with TRBD2. Germline lookup yields CDR1 LNHDA and CDR2 SQIVND (reference sequence). The CDR3 covers 15 residues. The V gene end was trimmed by 6 bases and the J gene end by 0 bases; junction bases not matched to a gene: 3. The CDR3 region has the DNA TGTGCCAGTAGAACTAGCGGGCCCTCCTACAATGAGCAGTTCTTC. Residues: CASRTSGPSYNEQFF.

The chain combines TRBV2 with TRBJ2-2; 7 bases fit TRBD2. Germline lookup yields CDR1 SNHLY and CDR2 FYNNEI. Trimming removed 8 bases from V and 4 bases from J; junction bases left unmatched: 7. The CDR3 spans 14 residues. CDR3 region: CASGGVASTGELFF. In DNA form, the CDR3 reads TGTGCCAGCGGGGGGGTCGCCTCCACCGGGGAGCTGTTTTTT.

This sequence joins TRBV25-1 and TRBJ1-4; tentatively, D is TRBD1 (5 bases). The CDR3 sequence is 15 residues long. Germline V CDR1 and CDR2: MGHDK, SYGVNS. Trimming shortened V by 6 bases and J by 0 bases, and 11 bases separated the two germline ends. DNA for the CDR3: TGTGCCAGCAGCCCGGGGGGTTCAACTAATGAAAAACTGTTTTTT. Its protein is CASSPGGSTNEKLFF.

This clone was recorded a few times. V and J are TRBV30 and TRBJ1-3; the D is unclear. The V and J ends lost 2 bases and 7 bases respectively, with 18 bases between them. CDR1 and CDR2 from the germline V gene are GTSNPN and SVGIG (reference sequence). This CDR3 is built from 15 residues. Written as DNA, the CDR3 is TGTGCCTGGAGTAAAATGAGGAACGGATTGAACACCATATATTTT. This sequence encodes CAWSKMRNGLNTIYF.

This sequence joins TRBV6-6 and TRBJ2-5; D is uncertain. The germline V gene encodes CDR1 MNHNY and CDR2 SVGAGI (reference sequence). The CDR3 runs to 12 residues. V lost 6 bases, J lost 1 base, and 6 bases lay in between. The CDR3 DNA reads as TGTGCCAGCAGCCTAATCCAAGAGACCCAGTACTTC. Its protein is CASSLIQETQYF.

This sequence joins TRBV14 and TRBJ1-2; 7 bases match TRBD1. The CDR3 contains 14 residues. Trimming removed 3 bases from V and 1 base from J; junction bases left unmatched: 2. CDR1 and CDR2 (germline): SGHDN, FVKESK. The CDR3: CASSHDRVNYGYTF. As DNA, the CDR3 is TGTGCCAGCAGCCACGACAGGGTTAACTATGGCTACACCTTC. The complete variable domain, with remaining parts taken from reference TRBV14 and TRBJ1-2, reads EAGVTQFPSHSVIEKGQTVTLRCDPISGHDNLYWYRRVMGKEIKFLLHFVKESKQDESGMPNNRFLAERTGGTYSTLKVQPAELEDSGVYFCASSHDRVNYGYTFGSGTRLTVV.

This clone was picked up one time. The chain employs TRBV5-1 and TRBJ1-4, with 8 bases matching TRBD1. V was clipped by 4 bases and J by 7 bases; unmatched bases: 6. This CDR3 comprises 14 residues. Germline V lookup: CDR1 SGHRS, CDR2 YFSETQ. The CDR3 sequence: CASSDDRGGEKLFF. The CDR3 nucleotides are TGCGCCAGCAGCGACGACAGGGGTGGTGAAAAACTGTTTTTT.

The V and J genes are TRBV3-1 (or the pseudogene TRBV3-2) and TRBJ1-5, with D perhaps TRBD1 (6 bases). Germline assignment: CDR1 LGHDT and CDR2 YNNKEL (reference sequence). V was clipped by 1 base and J by 0 bases, with 10 bases between them. CDR3 size: 16 residues. CDR3 DNA: TGTGCCAGCAGCCAAGGGGCAGGGGCTAGCAATCAGCCCCAGCATTTT. This codes for CASSQGAGASNQPQHF.

This rearrangement joins TRBV5-1 to TRBJ2-5, with D possibly matching TRBD1 (6 bases). The CDR3 is made up of 14 amino acids. V lost 0 bases, J lost 5 bases, and 11 bases lay in between. Germline lookup yields CDR1 SGHRS and CDR2 YFSETQ. CDR3 loop: CASSLATGMETQYF. CDR3 DNA sequence: TGCGCCAGCAGCTTGGCCACAGGGATGGAGACCCAGTACTTC.

The chain carries TRBV7-9 and TRBJ2-7, with D possibly being TRBD1 (6 bases). The germline CDR1 and CDR2 sequences are SEHNR and FQNEAQ (reference sequence). The CDR3 spans 14 residues. V lost 5 bases, J lost 6 bases, and 17 bases lay in between. CDR3 loop: CASSISGTQSEQYF. The DNA for the CDR3 is TGTGCCAGCAGCATCTCCGGGACACAAAGCGAGCAGTACTTC.

V gene TRBV5-1 combines with J gene TRBJ2-2, with D possibly TRBD2 on 6 matching bases. CDR1 SGHRS and CDR2 YFSETQ come from the germline V gene. The CDR3 runs 15 residues. Trimming removed 2 bases at V and 1 base at J, with 9 bases between. Written as DNA, the CDR3 is TGCGCCAGCAGCTTAACCGGGAGGAACACCGGGGAGCTGTTTTTT. Its protein product is CASSLTGRNTGELFF. The full variable domain, completed using reference TRBV5-1 and TRBJ2-2, is KAGVTQTPRYLIKTRGQQVTLSCSPISGHRSVSWYQQTPGQGLQFLFEYFSETQRNKGNFPGRFSGRQFSNSRSEMNVSTLELGDSALYLCASSLTGRNTGELFFGEGSRLTVL.

This chain uses TRBV7-9 with TRBJ1-5, with a possible D match to TRBD1 (5 bases). V was cut by 5 bases and J by 7 bases, with 12 bases left in between. This CDR3 region has 13 residues. Germline V CDR1 and CDR2: SEHNR, FQNEAQ (reference sequence). In DNA form, the CDR3 reads TGTGCCAGCAGCCTTGACAGTTGGCAGCCCCAGCATTTT. It encodes CASSLDSWQPQHF.

This clone appeared once. CDR3 in DNA: TGCGCCAGCAGCTTGGGGACTAGCGGGAGGATGACAGATACGCAGTATTTT. Translation: CASSLGTSGRMTDTQYF. This chain links TRBV5-1 with TRBJ2-3, with 14 bases fitting TRBD2. This CDR3 contains 17 residues. J was trimmed by 3 bases and V by 0 bases; bases with no gene match: 3. From germline, CDR1 is SGHRS and CDR2 YFSETQ.

This clone was seen a handful of times. The rearrangement joins TRBV7-9 to TRBJ2-1; 8 bases match TRBD2. The junction had 9 bases not matched to a gene; V was cut back by 2 bases and J by 6 bases. The CDR3 has 16 amino acids. Germline V gene data show CDR1 as SEHNR and CDR2 as FQNEAQ (reference sequence). The CDR3 DNA reads TGTGCCAGCAGCTTAATCAGCGGGAGATTCAGCAATGAGCAGTTCTTC. This sequence encodes CASSLISGRFSNEQFF.

The chain has TRBV7-6 and TRBJ1-5; D might be TRBD1 (5 bases). The V end lost 3 bases, the J end lost 3 bases, and 12 bases lay between the germline ends. The CDR3 has 15 residues. Germline loops: CDR1 SGHVS, CDR2 FNYEAQ. The CDR3 spells CASSFDGTLNQPQHF. CDR3 DNA sequence: TGTGCCAGCAGCTTCGATGGGACTCTCAATCAGCCCCAGCATTTT.

The chain uses TRBV28 and TRBJ1-5, with unresolved D. This CDR3 spans 16 amino acids. Trimming took 5 bases from V and 0 from J, leaving 14 bases between them. Germline CDR1 is MDHEN and CDR2 is SYDVKM. CDR3 nucleotides: TGTGCCAGCAGTCCCCATATGGGCTATAGCAATCAGCCCCAGCATTTT. Its protein is CASSPHMGYSNQPQHF.

Comment on this clone: An end of the junction differs from the germline gene, which may be a read error. The genes are TRBV28 and TRBJ1-1; D is ambiguous. The germline CDR1 and CDR2 sequences are MDHEN and SYDVKM. CDR3 length: 16 residues. The CDR3 coding sequence is TGTGCCAGCAGTTTACCCCCGCGGCGGGTGAACAGTGAAGCTTTCTTT. This encodes CASSLPPRRVNSEAFF.

This clone was seen a few times. This chain joins TRBV7-2 and TRBJ2-5, with 10 positions matching TRBD2. Per germline, CDR1 SGHTA and CDR2 FQGNSA. The ends lost 2 bases at V and 1 base at J; junction bases unmatched: 4. The CDR3 sequence is 16 residues long. CDR3 in DNA: TGTGCCAGCAGCTTAATCCCTAGCGGGGGCCAAGAGACCCAGTACTTC. Its translation is CASSLIPSGGQETQYF.